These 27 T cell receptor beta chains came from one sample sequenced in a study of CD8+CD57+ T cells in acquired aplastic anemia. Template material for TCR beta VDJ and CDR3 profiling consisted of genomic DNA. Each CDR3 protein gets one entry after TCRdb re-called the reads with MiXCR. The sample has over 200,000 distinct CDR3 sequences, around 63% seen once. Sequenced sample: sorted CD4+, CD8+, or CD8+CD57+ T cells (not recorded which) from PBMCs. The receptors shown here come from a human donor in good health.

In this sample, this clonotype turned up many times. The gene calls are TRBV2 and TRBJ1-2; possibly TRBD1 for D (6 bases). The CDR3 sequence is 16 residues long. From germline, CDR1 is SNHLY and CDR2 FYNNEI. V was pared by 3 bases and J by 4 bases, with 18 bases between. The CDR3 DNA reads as TGTGCCAGCAGTGATCCCCGAGGAGGGGACATCTATGGCTACACCTTC. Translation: CASSDPRGGDIYGYTF.

The DNA of the CDR3 is TGCAGTAAGAGACGGACTAGGGGCACAGATACGCAGTATTTT. It is translated as CSKRRTRGTDTQYF. V is TRBV20-1 and J is TRBJ2-3, with 7 nucleotides matching TRBD2. The J segment lost 1 base and the V segment lost 8 bases, leaving 9 bases of the junction unmatched. The V gene's germline CDR1 is DFQATT and CDR2 SNEGSKA (reference sequence). This CDR3 has 14 residues.

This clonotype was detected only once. In DNA form, the CDR3 reads TGCAGCGTTTCTGTGTCGGGGTTCAACACTGAAGCTTTCTTT. Translation gives CSVSVSGFNTEAFF. The J gene is TRBJ1-1, the V gene TRBV29-1; D is unclear. Trimming shortened V by 5 bases and J by 2 bases, and 15 bases separated the two germline ends. Germline V CDR1 and CDR2: SQVTM, ANQGSEA. The CDR3 length is 14 residues.

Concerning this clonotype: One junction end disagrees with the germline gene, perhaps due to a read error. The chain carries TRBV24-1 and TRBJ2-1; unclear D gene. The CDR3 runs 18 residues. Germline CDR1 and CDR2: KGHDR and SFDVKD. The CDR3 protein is CASSDPGFGRSSYNEQFF. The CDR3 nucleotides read TGTGCCAGCAGTGACCCCGGATTTGGGCGAAGCTCCTACAATGAGCAGTTCTTC.

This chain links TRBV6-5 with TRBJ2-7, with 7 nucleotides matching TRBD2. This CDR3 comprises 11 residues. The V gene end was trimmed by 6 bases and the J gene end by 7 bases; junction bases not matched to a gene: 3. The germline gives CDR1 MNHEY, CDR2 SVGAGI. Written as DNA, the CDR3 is TGTGCCAGCAGCAGCGGGAATGAGCAGTACTTC. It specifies CASSSGNEQYF.

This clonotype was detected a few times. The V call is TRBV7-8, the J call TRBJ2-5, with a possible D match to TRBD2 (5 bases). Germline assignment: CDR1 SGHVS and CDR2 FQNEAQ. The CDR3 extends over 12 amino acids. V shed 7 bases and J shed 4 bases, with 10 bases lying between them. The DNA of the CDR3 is TGTGCCAGCAAAGAGGGCGGAGAGACCCAGTACTTC. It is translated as CASKEGGETQYF.

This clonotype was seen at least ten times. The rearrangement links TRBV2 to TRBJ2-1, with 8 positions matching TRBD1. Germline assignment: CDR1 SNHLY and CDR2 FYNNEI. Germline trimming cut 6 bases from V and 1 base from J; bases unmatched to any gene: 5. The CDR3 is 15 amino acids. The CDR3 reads CASRAGQGSYNEQFF. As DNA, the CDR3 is TGTGCCAGCAGGGCCGGACAGGGTTCCTACAATGAGCAGTTCTTC.

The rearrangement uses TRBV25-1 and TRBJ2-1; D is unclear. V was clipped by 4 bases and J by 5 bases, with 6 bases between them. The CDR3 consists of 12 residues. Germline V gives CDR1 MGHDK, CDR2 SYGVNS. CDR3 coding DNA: TGTGCCAGCAGTGTTCCGAACAATGAGCAGTTCTTC. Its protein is CASSVPNNEQFF.

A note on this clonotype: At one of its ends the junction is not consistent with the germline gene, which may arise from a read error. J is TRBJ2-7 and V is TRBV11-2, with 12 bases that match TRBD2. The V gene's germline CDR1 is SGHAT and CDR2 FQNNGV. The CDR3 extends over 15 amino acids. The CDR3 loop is CASSPGTSGRYEQYF. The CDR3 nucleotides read TGTGCCAGCAGCCCCGGGACTAGCGGGCGCTACGAACAGTACTTC.

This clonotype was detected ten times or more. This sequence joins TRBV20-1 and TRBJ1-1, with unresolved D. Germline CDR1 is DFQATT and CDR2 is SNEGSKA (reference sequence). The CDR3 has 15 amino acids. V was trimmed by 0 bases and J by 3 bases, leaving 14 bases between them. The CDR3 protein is CSARDSKGFDTEAFF. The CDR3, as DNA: TGCAGTGCTAGAGATTCTAAGGGTTTCGACACTGAAGCTTTCTTT.

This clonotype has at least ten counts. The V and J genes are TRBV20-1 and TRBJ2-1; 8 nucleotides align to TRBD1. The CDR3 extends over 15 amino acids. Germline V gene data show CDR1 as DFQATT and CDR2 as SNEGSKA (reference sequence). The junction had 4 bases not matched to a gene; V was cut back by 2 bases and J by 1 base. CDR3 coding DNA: TGCAGTGCTAGAAGTTGGACAGGGTCCTACAATGAGCAGTTCTTC. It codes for CSARSWTGSYNEQFF.

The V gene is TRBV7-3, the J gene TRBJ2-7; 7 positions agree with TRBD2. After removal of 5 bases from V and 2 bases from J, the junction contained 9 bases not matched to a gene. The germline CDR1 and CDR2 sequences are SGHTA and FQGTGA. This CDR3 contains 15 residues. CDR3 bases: TGTGCCAGCAGCGGTATAGCGGGCACCCCCTACGAGCAGTACTTC. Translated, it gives CASSGIAGTPYEQYF.

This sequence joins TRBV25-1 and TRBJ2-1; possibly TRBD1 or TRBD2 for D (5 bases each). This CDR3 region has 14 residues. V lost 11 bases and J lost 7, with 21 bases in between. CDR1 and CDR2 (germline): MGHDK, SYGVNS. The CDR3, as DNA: TGTGCCGCAGGAGGCAGGTGGGGCCGGAATGAGCAGTTCTTC. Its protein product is CAAGGRWGRNEQFF.

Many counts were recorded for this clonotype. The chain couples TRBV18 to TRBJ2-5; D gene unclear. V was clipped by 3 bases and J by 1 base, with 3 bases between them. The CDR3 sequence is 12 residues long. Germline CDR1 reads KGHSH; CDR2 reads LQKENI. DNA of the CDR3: TGTGCCAGCTCACCGGTCCAAGAGACCCAGTACTTC. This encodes CASSPVQETQYF.

In nucleotides, the CDR3 is TGCGCCAGCAGCCAAACCCCCCCGACTAGCAGCTCGGGAGATACGCAGTATTTT. Amino acid sequence: CASSQTPPTSSSGDTQYF. This chain links TRBV4-1 with TRBJ2-3, with TRBD2 matching 7 bases. This CDR3 comprises 18 residues. Germline V lookup: CDR1 MGHRA, CDR2 YSYEKL. V lost 2 bases, J lost 5 bases, and 16 bases stayed unmatched.

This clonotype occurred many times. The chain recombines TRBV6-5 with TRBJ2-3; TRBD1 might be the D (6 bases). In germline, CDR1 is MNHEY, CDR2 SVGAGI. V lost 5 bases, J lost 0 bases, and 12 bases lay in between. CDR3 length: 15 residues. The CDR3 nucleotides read TGTGCCAGCAGTACAGGGCTTTCTAGCACAGATACGCAGTATTTT. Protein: CASSTGLSSTDTQYF.

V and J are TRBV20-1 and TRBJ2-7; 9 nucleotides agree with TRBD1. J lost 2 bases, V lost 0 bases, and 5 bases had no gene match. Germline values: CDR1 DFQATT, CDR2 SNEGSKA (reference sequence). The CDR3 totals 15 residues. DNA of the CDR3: TGCAGTGCTAGAGAGGACGGGACAGGGACCTACGAGCAGTACTTC. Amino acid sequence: CSAREDGTGTYEQYF.

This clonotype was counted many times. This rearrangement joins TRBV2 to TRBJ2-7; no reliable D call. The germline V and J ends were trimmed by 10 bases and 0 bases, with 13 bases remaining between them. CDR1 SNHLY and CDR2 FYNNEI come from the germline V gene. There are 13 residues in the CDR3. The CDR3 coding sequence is TGTGCCACCACGAGAGCAGACTCCTACGAGCAGTACTTC. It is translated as CATTRADSYEQYF.

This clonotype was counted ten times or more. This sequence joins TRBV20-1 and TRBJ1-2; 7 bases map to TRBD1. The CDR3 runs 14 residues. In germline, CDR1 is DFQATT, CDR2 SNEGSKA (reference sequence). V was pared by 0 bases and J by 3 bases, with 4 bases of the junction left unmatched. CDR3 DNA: TGCAGTGCTAGAGAGGGGACAGAAGACTATGGCTACACCTTC. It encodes CSAREGTEDYGYTF.

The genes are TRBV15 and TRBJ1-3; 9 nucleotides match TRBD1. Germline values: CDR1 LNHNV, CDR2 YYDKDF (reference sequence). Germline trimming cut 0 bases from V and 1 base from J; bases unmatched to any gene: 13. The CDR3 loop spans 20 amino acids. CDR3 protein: CATSREYPGQGAGSGNTIYF. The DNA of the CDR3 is TGTGCCACCAGCAGAGAATACCCGGGACAGGGTGCGGGGTCTGGAAACACCATATATTTT.

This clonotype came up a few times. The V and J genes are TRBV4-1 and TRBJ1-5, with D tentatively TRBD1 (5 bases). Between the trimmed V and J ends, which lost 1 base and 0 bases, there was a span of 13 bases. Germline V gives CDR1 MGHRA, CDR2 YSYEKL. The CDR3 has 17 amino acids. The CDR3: CASSQVPTGGSNQPQHF. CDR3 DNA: TGCGCCAGCAGCCAAGTCCCCACGGGGGGTAGCAATCAGCCCCAGCATTTT.

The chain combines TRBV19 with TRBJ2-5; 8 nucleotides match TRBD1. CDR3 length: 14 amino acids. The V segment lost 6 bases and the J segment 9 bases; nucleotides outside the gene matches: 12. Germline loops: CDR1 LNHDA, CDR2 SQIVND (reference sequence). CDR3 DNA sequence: TGTGCCAGTAGAAAACAGGGGGTGTGGGAGGCCCAGTACTTC. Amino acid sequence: CASRKQGVWEAQYF. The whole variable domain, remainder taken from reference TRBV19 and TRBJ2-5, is DGGITQSPKYLFRKEGQNVTLSCEQNLNHDAMYWYRQDPGQGLRLIYYSQIVNDFQKGDIAEGYSVSREKKESFPLTVTSAQKNPTAFYLCASRKQGVWEAQYFGPGTRLLVL.

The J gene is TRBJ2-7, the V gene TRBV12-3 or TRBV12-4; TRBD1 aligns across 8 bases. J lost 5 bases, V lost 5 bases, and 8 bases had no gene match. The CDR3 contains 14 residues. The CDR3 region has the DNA TGTGCCAGCAGTACCAATGACAGGGGCGACGAGCAGTACTTC. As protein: CASSTNDRGDEQYF.

The CDR3 bases are TGCAGTGCTAGAGAGGCGACAGGGTGGGTAGAGACCCAGTACTTC. Protein: CSAREATGWVETQYF. The chain carries TRBV20-1 and TRBJ2-5; TRBD1 matches at 7 bases. J gave up 4 bases and V 0 bases, and 8 bases lay outside the gene matches. CDR1 and CDR2 (germline): DFQATT, SNEGSKA (reference sequence). The CDR3 is 15 residues long.

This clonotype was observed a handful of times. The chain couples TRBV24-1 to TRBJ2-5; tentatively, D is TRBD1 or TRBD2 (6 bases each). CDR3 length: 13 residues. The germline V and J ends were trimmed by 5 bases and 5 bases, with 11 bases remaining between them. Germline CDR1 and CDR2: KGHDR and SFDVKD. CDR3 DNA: TGTGCCACCAGTGGGGGGGCGTGGGAGACCCAGTACTTC. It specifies CATSGGAWETQYF.

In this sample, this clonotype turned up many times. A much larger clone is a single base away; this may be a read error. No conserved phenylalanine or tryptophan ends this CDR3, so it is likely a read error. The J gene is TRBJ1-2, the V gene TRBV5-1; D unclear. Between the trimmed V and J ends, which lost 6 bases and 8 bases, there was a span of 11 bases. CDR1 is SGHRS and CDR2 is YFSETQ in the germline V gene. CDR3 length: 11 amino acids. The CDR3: CASTKGSGYTL. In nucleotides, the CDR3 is TGCGCCAGCACTAAGGGATCCGGCTACACCCTC.

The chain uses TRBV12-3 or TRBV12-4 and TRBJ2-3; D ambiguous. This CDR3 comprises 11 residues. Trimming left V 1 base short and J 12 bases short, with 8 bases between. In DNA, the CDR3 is TGTGCCAGCAGTTTAGAGGAAATTCAGTATTTT. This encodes CASSLEEIQYF.